Presented here are 22 T cell receptor beta chains from one specimen sequenced in a study of technical replicates of blood from a handful of donors. Measured with immunoSEQ multiplex PCR; TCRdb has only the in-frame clones, and not every one. The table records approximately 50,000 clones, about 95% of them present only once. Sequenced: T cells isolated from PBMCs. These receptors were collected from a human donor in good health.

V gene TRBV11-3 combines with J gene TRBJ1-1, with D perhaps matching TRBD1 (5 bases). The CDR3 sequence is 11 residues long. The V gene lost 5 bases and the J gene lost 8 bases, with 9 bases spanning the gap. Germline V gives CDR1 SGHNT, CDR2 YENEEA. CDR3 sequence (DNA): TGTGCCAGCAGCCCGGGGGAAGAAGCTTTCTTT. Translated: CASSPGEEAFF.

CDR3 sequence reads: CASVVQGGFQPQHF. The CDR3 DNA is TGTGCCAGCGTGGTTCAGGGCGGTTTTCAGCCCCAGCATTTT. The chain combines TRBV28 with TRBJ1-5, with D maybe TRBD1 (5 bases). This CDR3 comprises 14 residues. Germline lookup yields CDR1 MDHEN and CDR2 SYDVKM. Trimming pared 8 bases from V and 6 bases from J, leaving 17 bases between. Together with reference TRBV28 and TRBJ1-5, the CDR3 gives the full variable domain: DVKVTQSSRYLVKRTGEKVFLECVQDMDHENMFWYRQDPGLGLRLIYFSYDVKMKEKGDIPEGYSVSREKKERFSLILESASTNQTSMYLCASVVQGGFQPQHFGDGTRLSIL.

The V gene is TRBV7-8, the J gene TRBJ2-1, with 7 bases identical to TRBD1. This CDR3 is built from 15 residues. Per the germline V gene, CDR1 is SGHVS and CDR2 is FQNEAQ. J gave up 5 bases and V 4 bases, and 8 bases lay outside the gene matches. CDR3 bases: TGTGCCAGCAGCTCGACAGGGCTAAACCACAATGAGCAGTTCTTC. It is translated as CASSSTGLNHNEQFF.

CDR3 sequence reads: CASSLGQFLYNEQFF. CDR3 DNA: TGTGCCAGCAGCTTAGGACAGTTCCTCTACAATGAGCAGTTCTTC. The chain has TRBV7-9 and TRBJ2-1; possibly TRBD1 for D (5 bases). The CDR3 sequence is 15 residues long. The germline V and J ends were trimmed by 1 base and 3 bases, with 10 bases remaining between them. The germline V gene has CDR1 SEHNR and CDR2 FQNEAQ (reference sequence).

This chain joins TRBV29-1 and TRBJ2-1, with TRBD1 identical over 8 bases. Germline CDR1 and CDR2: SQVTM and ANQGSEA. This CDR3 is built from 15 residues. The J segment lost 9 bases and the V segment lost 4 bases, leaving 14 bases of the junction unmatched. The CDR3 DNA follows: TGCAGCGTTGGGAAGGTGGCAGGGGGCCAGGGTGAGCAGTTCTTC. It codes for CSVGKVAGGQGEQFF.

The V call is TRBV29-1, the J call TRBJ2-5; tentatively, D is TRBD1 (5 bases). The CDR3 extends over 11 amino acids. CDR1 SQVTM and CDR2 ANQGSEA come from the germline V gene. V lost 7 bases and J 5 bases, leaving 11 bases between the germline ends. The chain's CDR3 is CSAQGYETQYF. Here the CDR3 DNA reads TGCAGCGCCCAGGGCTATGAGACCCAGTACTTC.

V and J are TRBV5-6 and TRBJ2-7; 8 nucleotides line up with TRBD2. Germline CDR1 SGHDT, CDR2 YYEEEE. This CDR3 region has 15 residues. The V gene end was trimmed by 1 base and the J gene end by 5 bases; junction bases not matched to a gene: 8. CDR3 loop: CASSLPERELNEQYF. The CDR3 nucleotides read TGTGCCAGCAGCTTGCCAGAGCGGGAGCTGAACGAGCAGTACTTC.

The chain is built from TRBV18 and TRBJ1-2, with TRBD1 matching 7 bases. Germline assignment: CDR1 KGHSH and CDR2 LQKENI. This CDR3 has 14 amino acids. Unmatched junction bases numbered 4, after V lost 3 bases and J lost 3 bases. The DNA of the CDR3 is TGTGCCAGCTCACCTCCCGACAGGGACTATGGCTACACCTTC. Translated: CASSPPDRDYGYTF. Drawing the rest from reference TRBV18 and TRBJ1-2, the complete variable domain is NAGVMQNPRHLVRRRGQEARLRCSPMKGHSHVYWYRQLPEEGLKFMVYLQKENIIDESGMPKERFSAEFPKEGPSILRIQQVVRGDSAAYFCASSPPDRDYGYTFGSGTRLTVV.

This clone has a handful of counts. The chain recombines TRBV6-5 with TRBJ1-5; TRBD1 matches 9 bases. Germline CDR1 MNHEY, CDR2 SVGAGI. CDR3 length equals 14 residues. J was trimmed by 9 bases and V by 6 bases; bases with no gene match: 9. The CDR3 sequence is CASSPGQGRVPQHF. The CDR3 DNA reads TGTGCCAGCAGCCCCGGACAGGGGAGGGTGCCCCAGCATTTT.

The CDR3 region is CASSLGRGDYGYTF. CDR3 bases: TGCGCCAGCAGCTTGGGGAGGGGAGACTATGGCTACACCTTC. The chain recombines TRBV5-1 with TRBJ1-2, with a possible D match to TRBD1 (5 bases). The V and J ends lost 0 bases and 3 bases respectively, with 9 bases between them. The germline V gene has CDR1 SGHRS and CDR2 YFSETQ. The CDR3 sequence is 14 residues long.

The V call is TRBV28, the J call TRBJ2-5, with a possible D match to TRBD1 (6 bases). The length of the CDR3 is 13 residues. Germline CDR1 and CDR2: MDHEN and SYDVKM. Deletions cut 4 bases from V and 2 bases from J, with 8 bases between. The DNA of the CDR3 is TGTGCCAGCAGTTGGGGACAACAAGAGACCCAGTACTTC. This encodes CASSWGQQETQYF.

The chain combines TRBV10-1 with TRBJ2-1; maybe TRBD2 (5 bases). CDR1 is WNHNN, CDR2 SYGVQD, per germline (reference sequence). Trimming cost V 2 bases and J 1 base, with 6 bases left between them. The CDR3 sequence is 14 residues long. This chain's CDR3 is CASSELASYNEQFF. CDR3 in DNA: TGCGCCAGCAGTGAGCTAGCATCCTACAATGAGCAGTTCTTC.

V and J are TRBV7-6 and TRBJ1-3, with 11 bases identical to TRBD1. Germline V gene data show CDR1 as SGHVS and CDR2 as FNYEAQ. With V trimmed by 4 bases and J by 3 bases, 8 bases remained unmatched. This CDR3 spans 17 amino acids. The CDR3 here is CASSYRTGTGGGNTIYF. As DNA, the CDR3 is TGTGCCAGCAGCTACCGGACCGGGACAGGGGGTGGAAACACCATATATTTT.

The rearrangement joins TRBV18 to TRBJ2-7, with D perhaps matching TRBD1 (6 bases). Trimming took 6 bases from V and 1 from J, leaving 19 bases between them. This CDR3 is 16 amino acids long. Germline V gene sequence: CDR1 KGHSH, CDR2 LQKENI. The CDR3 bases are TGTGCCAGCTCCGTTAATCCGGGACACATTTCCTACGAGCAGTACTTC. Translation: CASSVNPGHISYEQYF.

The gene calls are TRBV15 and TRBJ2-1; the D gene is possibly TRBD2 (7 bases). The CDR3 is made up of 17 amino acids. CDR1 and CDR2 (germline): LNHNV, YYDKDF (reference sequence). Trimming left V 3 bases short and J 3 bases short, with 18 bases between. CDR3 in DNA: TGTGCCACCAGCAGGCCAAGGGGGGGGCAGGTCTACAATGAGCAGTTCTTC. It translates to CATSRPRGGQVYNEQFF. Together with reference TRBV15 and TRBJ2-1, the CDR3 gives the full variable domain: DAMVIQNPRYQVTQFGKPVTLSCSQTLNHNVMYWYQQKSSQAPKLLFHYYDKDFNNEADTPDNFQSRRPNTSFCFLDIRSPGLGDTAMYLCATSRPRGGQVYNEQFFGPGTRLTVL.

V usage is TRBV5-1 and J usage is TRBJ2-3; TRBD1 matches 8 bases. The CDR3 runs 14 residues. With 2 bases clipped from V and 5 bases from J, the junction kept 4 bases outside the gene matches. CDR1 is SGHRS, CDR2 YFSETQ, per germline. Here the CDR3 reads CASSFQGAGDTQYF. The CDR3 DNA reads TGCGCCAGCAGCTTTCAGGGGGCAGGAGATACGCAGTATTTT.

This clone was seen a single time. The V call is TRBV28, the J call TRBJ2-7; D is uncertain. Germline V gives CDR1 MDHEN, CDR2 SYDVKM. V lost 2 bases, J lost 5 bases, and 7 bases lay in between. The CDR3 sequence is 12 residues long. The CDR3 region has the DNA TGTGCCAGCAGTTTAATCCTAGACGAGCAGTACTTC. Residues: CASSLILDEQYF.

The V call is TRBV15, the J call TRBJ2-1; D is unresolved. The germline CDR1 and CDR2 sequences are LNHNV and YYDKDF (reference sequence). V was shortened by 3 bases and J by 9 bases, with 12 bases between the two germline ends. The CDR3 has 13 residues. The CDR3 is CATSRGRPFEQFF. The DNA of the CDR3 is TGTGCCACCAGCAGGGGCCGGCCGTTTGAGCAGTTCTTC.

The genes are TRBV7-8 and TRBJ2-1; a possible D gene is TRBD2 (6 bases). V was clipped by 5 bases and J by 15 bases, with 20 bases between them. CDR1 SGHVS and CDR2 FQNEAQ come from the germline V gene. The CDR3 loop spans 13 amino acids. CDR3 in DNA: TGTGCCAGCAGCCCCCGGGACTCATATTACGGGTTCTTC. It specifies CASSPRDSYYGFF.

The chain uses TRBV28 and TRBJ1-4; maybe TRBD1 (5 bases). V was cut by 6 bases and J by 5 bases, with 16 bases left in between. This CDR3 contains 15 residues. The germline V gene has CDR1 MDHEN and CDR2 SYDVKM. CDR3 DNA: TGTGCCAGCAGCTCTGACAGTCTCCCCAATGAAAAACTGTTTTTT. Encoded protein: CASSSDSLPNEKLFF. Full variable domain (remainder filled in from reference TRBV28 and TRBJ1-4): DVKVTQSSRYLVKRTGEKVFLECVQDMDHENMFWYRQDPGLGLRLIYFSYDVKMKEKGDIPEGYSVSREKKERFSLILESASTNQTSMYLCASSSDSLPNEKLFFGSGTQLSVL.

This rearrangement joins TRBV6-5 to TRBJ1-2; TRBD1 might be the D (5 bases). Germline CDR1 is MNHEY and CDR2 is SVGAGI. Trimming stripped 2 bases from V and 7 bases from J, with 14 bases between. The CDR3 is made up of 14 amino acids. CDR3 nucleotides: TGTGCCAGCAGTTACGGTCAGGGTTACGCTGGCTACACCTTC. This sequence encodes CASSYGQGYAGYTF.

The J gene is TRBJ2-2, the V gene TRBV15; 7 nucleotides match TRBD1. The CDR3 sequence is 16 residues long. Trimming removed 0 bases from V and 5 bases from J; junction bases left unmatched: 6. Germline CDR1 is LNHNV and CDR2 is YYDKDF (reference sequence). The CDR3 loop reads CATSRDRDSVTGELFF. The DNA for the CDR3 is TGTGCCACCAGCAGAGACCGGGACAGTGTAACCGGGGAGCTGTTTTTT. Full variable domain (remainder filled in from reference TRBV15 and TRBJ2-2): DAMVIQNPRYQVTQFGKPVTLSCSQTLNHNVMYWYQQKSSQAPKLLFHYYDKDFNNEADTPDNFQSRRPNTSFCFLDIRSPGLGDTAMYLCATSRDRDSVTGELFFGEGSRLTVL.